These T cell receptor beta chains were read from a single sample in a study of control samples from healthy donors and cancer patients. The method was immunoSEQ multiplex PCR; TCRdb's version includes in-frame clones alone and lacks a portion of them. This sample yields fewer than 200,000 clones, of which roughly 94% are seen a single time; approximately 14% belongs to the top ten. The material sequenced was PBMCs. These receptors originate from a man aged 55-75 years with colorectal cancer. Both conserved end residues are part of each CDR3. A D gene is named only where the DNA matches it firmly. A clone size is listed for some rows: how often the clone was seen (once, few, many), or a class if it is expanded.

-,TRBJ2-4,TRBV27,-,CASSPVGGGGNIQYF,TGTGCCAGCAGTCCGGTGGGCGGGGGCGGGAACATTCAGTACTTC
-,TRBJ2-5,TRBV30,-,CAWSRQGLGTQYF,TGTGCCTGGAGTAGGCAGGGGCTCGGGACCCAGTACTTC
-,TRBJ2-1,TRBV15,-,CATSRDRGPLVDNEQFF,TGTGCCACCAGCAGAGATCGGGGGCCCTTGGTCGACAATGAGCAGTTCTTC
-,TRBJ2-7,TRBV6-5,-,CASSLDRGNYEQYF,TGTGCCAGCAGTTTGGATAGGGGAAACTACGAGCAGTACTTC
TRBD1,TRBJ1-3,TRBV7-9,-,CASSLWGGTGSKLGNTIYF,TGTGCCAGCAGCTTATGGGGCGGGACAGGTTCGAAGCTTGGAAACACCATATATTTT
-,TRBJ2-7,TRBV27,-,CASSLDRDGYEQYF,TGTGCCAGCAGTTTAGACCGGGACGGCTACGAGCAGTACTTC
-,TRBJ1-1,TRBV2,-,CASMWTEATEAFF,TGTGCCAGCATGTGGACAGAAGCCACTGAAGCTTTCTTT
-,TRBJ1-2,TRBV3-1/TRBV3-2,-,CASSHQRAYGYTF,TGTGCCAGCAGCCATCAACGGGCCTATGGCTACACCTTC
TRBD2,TRBJ2-3,TRBV4-1,-,CASSLGTSGATDTQYF,TGCGCCAGCAGCCTAGGGACTAGCGGGGCCACAGATACGCAGTATTTT
TRBD2,TRBJ2-1,TRBV5-1,-,CASSLLAGAYNEQFF,TGCGCCAGCAGCTTACTAGCGGGGGCCTACAATGAGCAGTTCTTC
-,TRBJ2-6,TRBV7-2,-,CASSSRGVGANVLTF,TGTGCCAGCAGCTCTAGGGGGGTTGGGGCCAACGTCCTGACTTTC
TRBD2,TRBJ2-1,TRBV4-1,-,CASSPFAGGDYNEQFF,TGCGCCAGCAGCCCATTTGCGGGGGGCGACTACAATGAGCAGTTCTTC
TRBD1,TRBJ1-1,TRBV12-3/TRBV12-4,-,CATGGQANTEAFF,TGTGCCACCGGAGGACAGGCGAACACTGAAGCTTTCTTT
-,TRBJ1-2,TRBV12-3/TRBV12-4,-,CASSLEVGGYTF,TGTGCCAGCAGTTTAGAAGTTGGTGGCTACACCTTC
TRBD1,TRBJ1-2,TRBV6-5,-,CASRTGDGYTF,TGTGCCAGCAGGACAGGGGATGGCTACACCTTC
TRBD1,TRBJ1-2,TRBV24-1,-,CATSEPGTGDSGYTF,TGTGCCACCAGTGAACCCGGGACAGGGGACAGTGGCTACACCTTC
-,TRBJ1-1,TRBV9,-,CASSVEESYTEAFF,TGTGCCAGCAGCGTAGAAGAATCTTACACTGAAGCTTTCTTT
-,TRBJ2-6,TRBV19,-,CASSLPGQISGANVLTF,TGTGCCAGTAGTCTGCCGGGACAAATCTCTGGGGCCAACGTCCTGACTTTC
TRBD1,TRBJ1-6,TRBV6-5,-,CATQETGAPGSPLHF,TGTGCCACTCAGGAGACAGGGGCCCCTGGTTCACCCCTCCACTTT
-,TRBJ2-7,TRBV13,-,CASSLGETYYEQYF,TGTGCCAGCAGCTTAGGGGAAACCTACTACGAGCAGTACTTC
-,TRBJ2-3,TRBV19,-,CASSMGATSTDTQYF,TGTGCCAGTAGTATGGGGGCAACTAGCACAGATACGCAGTATTTT
-,TRBJ1-3,TRBV2,-,CASKISGISGNTIYF,TGTGCCAGCAAGATCTCGGGGATCTCTGGAAACACCATATATTTT
-,TRBJ2-1,TRBV3-1/TRBV3-2,-,CASSQDGGAYNEQFF,TGTGCCAGCAGCCAAGACGGGGGCGCCTACAATGAGCAGTTCTTC
-,TRBJ2-1,TRBV12-3/TRBV12-4,-,CASSTPYNEQFF,TGTGCCAGCAGCACACCGTACAATGAGCAGTTCTTC
TRBD2,TRBJ2-7,TRBV13,-,CASSLRASGYEQYF,TGTGCCAGCAGCTTAAGGGCTAGCGGATACGAGCAGTACTTC
TRBD2,TRBJ2-3,TRBV7-8,-,CASSIRLAGQDTQYF,TGTGCCAGCAGCATCAGACTAGCGGGACAAGATACGCAGTATTTT
-,TRBJ2-7,TRBV9,-,CASSVAGGIDEQYF,TGTGCCAGCAGCGTAGCGGGTGGAATTGACGAGCAGTACTTC
TRBD1,TRBJ2-5,TRBV7-2,-,CASTLVGTGVETQYF,TGTGCCAGCACCTTAGTGGGGACAGGTGTAGAGACCCAGTACTTC
-,TRBJ1-4,TRBV6-1,-,CASSGLTGATNEKLFF,TGTGCCAGCAGTGGCTTGACAGGCGCAACTAATGAAAAACTGTTTTTT
-,TRBJ2-7,TRBV5-1,-,CASSSLRDAEQYF,TGCGCCAGCAGCTCGCTCCGGGACGCCGAGCAGTACTTC
-,TRBJ2-7,TRBV19,-,CASSIDPRDGSYEQYF,TGTGCCAGTAGTATAGACCCTAGGGATGGCTCCTACGAGCAGTACTTC
-,TRBJ1-1,TRBV29-1,-,CSVGQVSEAFF,TGCAGCGTTGGACAGGTCTCTGAAGCTTTCTTT
TRBD1,TRBJ1-1,TRBV14,-,CASSQAHRGKNTEAFF,TGTGCCAGCAGCCAAGCTCACAGGGGAAAGAACACTGAAGCTTTCTTT
-,TRBJ1-1,TRBV9,few,CASSVTPRDSEAFF,TGTGCCAGCAGCGTAACTCCTCGGGATAGTGAAGCTTTCTTT
-,TRBJ1-2,TRBV3-1/TRBV3-2,-,CASSQSWVGYTF,TGTGCCAGCAGCCAATCATGGGTGGGCTACACCTTC
-,TRBJ1-6,TRBV19,-,CASSIGTGSRDSPLHF,TGTGCCAGTAGTATAGGCACAGGGTCGAGGGATTCACCCCTCCACTTT
-,TRBJ1-5,TRBV11-2,-,CASSPGSPQPQHF,TGTGCCAGCAGCCCCGGATCGCCCCAGCCCCAGCATTTT
TRBD1,TRBJ1-1,TRBV29-1,-,CSGTGTGTEAFF,TGCAGCGGGACCGGGACAGGGACGGAAGCTTTCTTT
TRBD1,TRBJ1-2,TRBV7-2,-,CASSLTGGAHGYTF,TGTGCCAGCAGCTTGACAGGGGGGGCCCATGGCTACACCTTC
-,TRBJ1-4,TRBV6-2/TRBV6-3,-,CASSSITTTNEKLFF,TGTGCCAGCAGTTCGATAACGACGACTAATGAAAAACTGTTTTTT
-,TRBJ2-1,TRBV9,-,CASSAVPGSSYNEQFF,TGTGCCAGCAGCGCGGTCCCTGGGAGCTCCTACAATGAGCAGTTCTTC
-,TRBJ2-1,TRBV7-2,-,CASSLVGANEQFF,TGTGCCAGCAGCTTAGTGGGGGCAAATGAGCAGTTCTTC
-,TRBJ1-1,TRBV19,-,CASSITFRAGDFEAFF,TGTGCCAGTAGTATAACGTTTCGGGCAGGGGACTTTGAAGCTTTCTTT
-,TRBJ2-2,TRBV9,-,CASSVAIGAGPTGELFF,TGTGCCAGCAGCGTAGCTATCGGGGCCGGTCCGACCGGGGAGCTGTTTTTT
TRBD2,TRBJ2-1,TRBV5-1,-,CASSLGTSGGPGNEQFF,TGCGCCAGCAGCCTAGGGACTAGCGGGGGGCCAGGGAATGAGCAGTTCTTC
-,TRBJ2-7,TRBV15,-,CATSRETGSYEQYF,TGTGCCACCAGCAGAGAGACAGGCTCCTACGAGCAGTACTTC
TRBD1,TRBJ1-2,TRBV6-5,-,CASSSGGAAGYTF,TGTGCCAGCAGCTCAGGGGGCGCTGCTGGCTACACCTTC
TRBD1,TRBJ1-1,TRBV10-2,-,CASSGGTGEAFF,TGCGCCAGCAGTGGGGGGACAGGGGAAGCTTTCTTT
-,TRBJ2-2,TRBV7-9,-,CASSPEGRGATGELFF,TGTGCCAGCAGCCCAGAAGGCCGGGGAGCCACCGGGGAGCTGTTTTTT
TRBD1,TRBJ1-1,TRBV10-3,-,CAISDRGGANTEAFF,TGTGCCATCAGTGACAGGGGGGGGGCGAACACTGAAGCTTTCTTT
-,TRBJ1-4,TRBV19,-,CASSIDWTEKLFF,TGTGCCAGTAGTATAGATTGGACCGAAAAACTGTTTTTT
TRBD1,TRBJ2-5,TRBV2,-,CASRDRTGEETQYF,TGTGCCAGCAGGGATCGGACAGGGGAAGAGACCCAGTACTTC
-,TRBJ2-2,TRBV19,-,CASSAKRLNTGELFF,TGTGCCAGTAGTGCGAAGAGGTTAAACACCGGGGAGCTGTTTTTT